This T cell receptor beta chain was captured in a study of shared clonotypes between healthy human individuals. Findings and caveats of the study: The small donor group covered limited genetic and exposure diversity.

To note about this clone: Its antigen is currently unknown.

The method was immunoSEQ multiplex PCR; TCRdb's version includes in-frame clones alone and lacks a portion of them. The data hold millions of clones, with 85% to 95% observed a single time. This sequence originates from a young man in good health. The sequenced material came from naive CD4+ T cells sorted from blood. The sample's subset: CD45RA+ positively selected.

The CDR3 protein is CASSVIGRNTEAFF. The CDR3 DNA is TGTGCCAGCAGCGTCATCGGACGAAACACTGAAGCTTTCTTT. The rearrangement uses TRBV9 and TRBJ1-1, with D hard to call. The CDR3 runs to 14 residues. CDR1 is SGDLS, CDR2 YYNGEE, per germline. V gave up 2 bases and J gave up 2 bases, with 10 bases separating them. Using reference TRBV9 and TRBJ1-1 for the parts outside the CDR3, the full variable domain is DSGVTQTPKHLITATGQRVTLRCSPRSGDLSVYWYQQSLDQGLQFLIQYYNGEERAKGNILERFSAQQFPDLHSELNLSSLELGDSALYFCASSVIGRNTEAFFGQGTRLTVV.